The T cell receptor (beta chain) described here comes from a study of T cells in Graves' hyperthyroidism and ophthalmopathy. TCR beta CDR3 sequences were amplified from RNA transcripts. With the HTBI primer set, the TCR CDR3 went through a first round of RT-PCR. In TCRdb, the multiplex PCR reads were re-called with MiXCR into one record per CDR3 protein. There are a few hundred thousand distinct CDR3 sequences in the sample; 20% to 25% occur only once, and over 70% lies in the top ten. In the case of this clonotype: Germline and junction disagree at one end, which may indicate a read error.

Germline assignment: CDR1 SGHRS and CDR2 YFSETQ. This CDR3 contains 14 residues. Sequenced material: blood. The TCR sequence derives from a man aged 45-65 years with Graves' hyperthyroidism. The V call is TRBV5-1, the J call TRBJ2-7; maybe TRBD1 (6 bases). The CDR3 is CASSSQGKGYERYF. Written as DNA, the CDR3 is TGCGCCAGCAGCTCACAGGGAAAGGGCTACGAGCGGTACTTC.